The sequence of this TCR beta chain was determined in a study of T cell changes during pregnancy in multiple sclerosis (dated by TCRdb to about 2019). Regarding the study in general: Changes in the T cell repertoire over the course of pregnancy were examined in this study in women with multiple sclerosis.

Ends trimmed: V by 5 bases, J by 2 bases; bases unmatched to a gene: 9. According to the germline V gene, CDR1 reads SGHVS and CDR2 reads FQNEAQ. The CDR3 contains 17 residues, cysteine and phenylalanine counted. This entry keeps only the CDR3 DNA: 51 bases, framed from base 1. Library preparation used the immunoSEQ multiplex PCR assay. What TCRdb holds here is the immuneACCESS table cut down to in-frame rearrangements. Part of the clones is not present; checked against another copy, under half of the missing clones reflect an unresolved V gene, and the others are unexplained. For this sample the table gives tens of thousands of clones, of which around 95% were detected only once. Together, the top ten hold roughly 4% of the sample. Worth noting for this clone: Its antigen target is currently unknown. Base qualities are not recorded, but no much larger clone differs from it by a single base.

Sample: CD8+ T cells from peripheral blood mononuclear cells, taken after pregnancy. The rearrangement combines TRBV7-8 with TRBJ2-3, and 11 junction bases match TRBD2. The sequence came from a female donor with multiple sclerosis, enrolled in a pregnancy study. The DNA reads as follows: TGTGCCAGCAGCCTACAACTAGCGGGGGAGCTCACAGATACGCAGTATTTT. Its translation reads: CASSLQLAGELTDTQYF.